This T cell receptor (beta chain) was obtained from a study of blood T cell repertoires in COVID-19. Study background: Collection of acute and convalescent COVID-19 samples took place in the United States, Italy and Spain.

Trimming took off 5 bases at V and 10 bases at J, with 11 bases between the two ends. The CDR3 loop spans 11 amino acids. CDR1 and CDR2 from the germline V gene are MNHEY and SMNVEV (reference sequence). All recovered Cohort 3 donors got two negative PCRs, got clearance, or saw symptom resolution. Original data processing: How many nucleated cells were present was estimated from reference gene primer amplification. This table comes from immunoSEQ multiplex PCR, and its TCRdb copy is limited to in-frame clones, with some not included. V and J calls and clone size follow that table, whereas D and trimming were derived from the DNA. The sample carries around 150,000 clones, 80% recorded once.

The chain carries TRBV27 and TRBJ2-5, with D possibly matching TRBD2 (6 bases). The sequence derives from a man between 35 and 55 years old who had recovered from COVID-19. The sequencing sample was made of PBMCs or T cells enriched from blood (not recorded which). The CDR3 DNA sequence: TGTGCCAGCAGTGGCGGGATCGGCCAGTACTTC. Encoded protein: CASSGGIGQYF.